This T cell receptor (beta chain) was retrieved from a study of blood T cell repertoires in COVID-19. At the level of the study: T cells, B-cell-depleted T cells, or PBMCs provided the cDNA or gDNA that served as material.

The CDR3 runs to 15 residues. The trim removed 6 bases at V and 4 bases at J, leaving 9 bases unmatched. Germline V gene lookup returns CDR1 MNHEY and CDR2 SVGAGI. Authors' methods: Cell counts per sample came from amplifying reference gene primers. The assay was immunoSEQ multiplex PCR, and TCRdb's table has in-frame clones only and misses some. The V and J calls and clone size were taken over from that table, and D and trimming were inferred from the DNA. The sample holds about 94,000 clones, around 81% seen once. The source of this sequence is a man in his fifties or sixties with acute or convalescent COVID-19. This rearrangement joins TRBV6-5 to TRBJ2-1, with 7 bases aligning to TRBD1. Sequenced material: peripheral blood. DNA for the CDR3: TGTGCCAGCAGCCACCGGGACAGCGTTTACAATGAGCAGTTCTTC. This gives the protein CASSHRDSVYNEQFF.